This T cell receptor beta chain appears in the sequencing data of a study of shared clonotypes between healthy human individuals. Comment on this clone: Its antigen is not known.

Sorted subsets were amplified in replicate PCRs using 200 to 250 ng DNA, around 30,000 T cell genomes. Sequenced by immunoSEQ multiplex PCR; TCRdb stores in-frame clones only, minus some. This sample has a few hundred thousand clones, with approximately 74% found just once. Study results and caveats: The study generally estimated greater richness for naive than memory subsets. Some clonotypes were shared by all four sorted-subset donors, while others were not shared. The non-shared ones had lower generation probabilities than the shared ones.

The CDR3 is 14 residues long. CDR1 and CDR2 from the germline V gene are LNHDA and SQIVND (reference sequence). V lost 3 bases to trimming and J lost 4 bases, with 13 bases between them. What was sequenced was memory CD4+ T cells sorted from blood. Subset indicated: CD45RA-negative fraction. The V call is TRBV19, the J call TRBJ2-7; D is perhaps TRBD2 (6 bases). This TCR was recovered from a man aged 30 to 39 in good health. Here the CDR3 DNA reads TGTGCCAGTAGTATCAGCGGAGGGGAGTACGAGCAGTACTTC. Translating it yields CASSISGGEYEQYF.